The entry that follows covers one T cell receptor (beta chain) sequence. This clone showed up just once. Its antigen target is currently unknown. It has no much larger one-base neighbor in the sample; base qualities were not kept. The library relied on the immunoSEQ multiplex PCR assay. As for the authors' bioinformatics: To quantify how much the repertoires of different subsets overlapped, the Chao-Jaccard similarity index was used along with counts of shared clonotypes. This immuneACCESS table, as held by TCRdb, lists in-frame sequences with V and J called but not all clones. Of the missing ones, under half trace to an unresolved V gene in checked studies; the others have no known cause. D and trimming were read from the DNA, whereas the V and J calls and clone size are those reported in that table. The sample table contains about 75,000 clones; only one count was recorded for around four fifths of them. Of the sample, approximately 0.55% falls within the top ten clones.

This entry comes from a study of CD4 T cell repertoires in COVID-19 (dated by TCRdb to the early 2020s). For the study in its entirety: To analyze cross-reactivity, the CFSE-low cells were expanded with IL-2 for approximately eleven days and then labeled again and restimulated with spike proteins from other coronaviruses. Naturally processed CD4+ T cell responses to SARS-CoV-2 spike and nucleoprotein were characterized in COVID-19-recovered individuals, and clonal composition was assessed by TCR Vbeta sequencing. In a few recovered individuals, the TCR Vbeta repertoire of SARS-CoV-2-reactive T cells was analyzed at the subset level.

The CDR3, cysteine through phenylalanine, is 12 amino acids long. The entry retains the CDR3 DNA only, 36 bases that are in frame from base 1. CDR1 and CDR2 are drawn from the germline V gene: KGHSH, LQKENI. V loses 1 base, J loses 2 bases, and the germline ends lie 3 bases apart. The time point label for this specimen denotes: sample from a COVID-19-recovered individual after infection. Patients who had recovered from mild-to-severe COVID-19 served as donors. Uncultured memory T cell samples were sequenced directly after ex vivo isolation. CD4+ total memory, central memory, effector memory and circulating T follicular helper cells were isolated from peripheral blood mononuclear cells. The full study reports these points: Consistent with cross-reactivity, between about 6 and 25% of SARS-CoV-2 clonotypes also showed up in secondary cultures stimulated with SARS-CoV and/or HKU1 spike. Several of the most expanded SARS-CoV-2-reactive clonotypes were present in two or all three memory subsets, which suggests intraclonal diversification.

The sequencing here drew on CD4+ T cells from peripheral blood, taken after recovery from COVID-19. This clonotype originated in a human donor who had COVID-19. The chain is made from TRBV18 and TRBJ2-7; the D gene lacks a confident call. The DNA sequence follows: TGTGCCAGCTCACCACAGACCTACGAGCAGTACTTC. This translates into CASSPQTYEQYF.